Below are 2 T cell receptor beta chains sequenced from a single sample in a study of long-term antiretroviral therapy in people with HIV. An immunoSEQ assay, version v3.0, was performed at survey level. Generated by immunoSEQ multiplex PCR, the TCRdb table keeps only in-frame clones and is missing some. The profile shows approximately 10,000 clones, less than 80% of them singletons. Source: unsorted PBMCs, taken at the start of antiretroviral therapy, before treatment. The source is a young man with HIV.

This clone has only a few counts. The rearrangement joins TRBV15 to TRBJ1-3; TRBD1 is a possible D gene (6 bases). This CDR3 spans 15 amino acids. CDR1 is LNHNV, CDR2 YYDKDF, per germline (reference sequence). Trimming took off 3 bases at V and 4 bases at J, with 13 bases between the two ends. CDR3 amino acids: CATSRLGGEGNTIYF. CDR3 DNA: TGTGCCACCAGCAGGCTTGGGGGCGAGGGAAACACCATATATTTT.

This chain joins TRBV5-1 and TRBJ1-4, with D possibly TRBD1 on 5 matching bases. This CDR3 comprises 15 residues. V was trimmed by 0 bases and J by 11 bases, leaving 17 bases between them. Germline CDR1 SGHRS, CDR2 YFSETQ. The CDR3 loop is CASSLEYGGVGKLFF. For the CDR3, the DNA is TGCGCCAGCAGCTTGGAGTATGGGGGGGTTGGTAAACTGTTTTTT.